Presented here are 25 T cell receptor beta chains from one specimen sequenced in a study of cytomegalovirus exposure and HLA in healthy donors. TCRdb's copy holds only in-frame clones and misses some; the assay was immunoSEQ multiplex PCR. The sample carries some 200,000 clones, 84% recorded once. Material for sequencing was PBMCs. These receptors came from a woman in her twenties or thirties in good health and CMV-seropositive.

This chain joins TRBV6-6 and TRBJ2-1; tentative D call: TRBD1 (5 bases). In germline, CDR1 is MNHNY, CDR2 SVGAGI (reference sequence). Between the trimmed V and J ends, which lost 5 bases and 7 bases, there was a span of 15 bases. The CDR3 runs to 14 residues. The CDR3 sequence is CASSIDRSTNEQFF. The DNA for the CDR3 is TGTGCCAGCAGTATAGACAGATCAACAAATGAGCAGTTCTTC.

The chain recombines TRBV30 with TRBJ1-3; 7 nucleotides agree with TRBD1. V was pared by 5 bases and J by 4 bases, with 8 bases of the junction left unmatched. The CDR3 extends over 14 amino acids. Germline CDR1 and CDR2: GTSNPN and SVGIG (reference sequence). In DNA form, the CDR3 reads TGTGCCTGGGGAGACAGGGCGTGGGGAAACACCATATATTTT. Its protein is CAWGDRAWGNTIYF.

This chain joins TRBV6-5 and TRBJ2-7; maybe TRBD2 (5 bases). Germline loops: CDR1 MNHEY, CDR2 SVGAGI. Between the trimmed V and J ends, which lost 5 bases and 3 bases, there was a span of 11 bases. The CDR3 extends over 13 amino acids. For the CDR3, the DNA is TGTGCCAGCAGTCGGACTCACGGCTACGAGCAGTACTTC. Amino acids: CASSRTHGYEQYF.

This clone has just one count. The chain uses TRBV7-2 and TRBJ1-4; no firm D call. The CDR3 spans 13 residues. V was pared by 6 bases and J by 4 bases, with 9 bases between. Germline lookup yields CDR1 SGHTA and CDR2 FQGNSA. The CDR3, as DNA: TGTGCCAGCAGTTACCGGGGTAATGAAAAACTGTTTTTT. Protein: CASSYRGNEKLFF.

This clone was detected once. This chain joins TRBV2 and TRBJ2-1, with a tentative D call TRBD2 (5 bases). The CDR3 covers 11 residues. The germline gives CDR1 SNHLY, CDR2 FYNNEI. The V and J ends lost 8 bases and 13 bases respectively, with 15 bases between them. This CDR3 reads CASRKGGFQFF. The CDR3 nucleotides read TGTGCCAGCCGAAAAGGAGGATTCCAGTTCTTC.

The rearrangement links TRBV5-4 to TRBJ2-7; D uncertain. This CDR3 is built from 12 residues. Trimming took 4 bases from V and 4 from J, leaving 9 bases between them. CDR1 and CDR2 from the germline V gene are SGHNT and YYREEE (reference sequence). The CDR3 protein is CASSLLGYEQYF. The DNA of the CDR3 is TGTGCCAGCAGCCTCCTCGGGTACGAGCAGTACTTC.

CDR3 nucleotide sequence: TGTGCCACCAACTTGGACAGGCAAGAGACCCAGTACTTC. Translation: CATNLDRQETQYF. This sequence joins TRBV7-2 and TRBJ2-5; TRBD1 agrees at 7 bases. Germline values: CDR1 SGHTA, CDR2 FQGNSA. Trimming cost V 10 bases and J 2 bases; bases outside gene matches: 7. CDR3 length equals 13 residues.

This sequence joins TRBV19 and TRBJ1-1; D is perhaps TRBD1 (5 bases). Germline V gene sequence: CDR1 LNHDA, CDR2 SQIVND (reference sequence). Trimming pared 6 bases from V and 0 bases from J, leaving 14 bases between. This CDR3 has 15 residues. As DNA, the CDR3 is TGTGCCAGTAGCAACGACAGAGACTTGAACACTGAAGCTTTCTTT. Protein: CASSNDRDLNTEAFF.

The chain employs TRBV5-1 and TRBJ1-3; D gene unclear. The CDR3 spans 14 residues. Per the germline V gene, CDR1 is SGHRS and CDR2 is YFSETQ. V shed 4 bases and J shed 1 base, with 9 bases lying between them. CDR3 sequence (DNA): TGCGCCAGCAGCCCCGGGTTTTCTGGAAACACCATATATTTT. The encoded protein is CASSPGFSGNTIYF.

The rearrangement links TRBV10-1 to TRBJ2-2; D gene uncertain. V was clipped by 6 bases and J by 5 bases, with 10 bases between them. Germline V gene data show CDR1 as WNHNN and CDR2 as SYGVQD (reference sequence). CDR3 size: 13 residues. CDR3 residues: CASSPTATGELFF. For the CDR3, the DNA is TGCGCCAGCAGCCCTACAGCTACCGGGGAGCTGTTTTTT.

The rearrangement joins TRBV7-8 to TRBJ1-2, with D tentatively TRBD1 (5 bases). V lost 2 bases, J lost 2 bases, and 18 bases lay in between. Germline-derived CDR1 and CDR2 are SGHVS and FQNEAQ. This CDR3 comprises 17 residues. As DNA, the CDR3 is TGTGCCAGCAGCTTACTACACAGCCCCAAGGGGAACTATGGCTACACCTTC. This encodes CASSLLHSPKGNYGYTF.

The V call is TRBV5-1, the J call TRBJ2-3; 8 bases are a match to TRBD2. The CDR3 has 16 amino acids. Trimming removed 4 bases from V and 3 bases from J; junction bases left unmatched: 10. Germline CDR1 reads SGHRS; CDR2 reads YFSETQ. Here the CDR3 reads CASSATGTRGTDTQYF. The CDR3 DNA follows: TGCGCCAGCAGCGCAACCGGGACTAGGGGTACAGATACGCAGTATTTT.

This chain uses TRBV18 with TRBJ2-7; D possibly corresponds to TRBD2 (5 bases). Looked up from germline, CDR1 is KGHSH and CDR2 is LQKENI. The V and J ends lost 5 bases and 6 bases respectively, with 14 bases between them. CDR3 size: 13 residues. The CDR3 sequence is CASSKPGVAEQYF. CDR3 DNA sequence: TGTGCCAGCTCAAAACCCGGGGTTGCCGAGCAGTACTTC.

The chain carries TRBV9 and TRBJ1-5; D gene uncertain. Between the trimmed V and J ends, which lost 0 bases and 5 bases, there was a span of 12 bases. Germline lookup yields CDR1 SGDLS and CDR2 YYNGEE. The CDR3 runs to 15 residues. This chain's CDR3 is CASSVGGGWDQPQHF. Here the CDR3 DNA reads TGTGCCAGCAGCGTAGGGGGAGGGTGGGATCAGCCCCAGCATTTT.

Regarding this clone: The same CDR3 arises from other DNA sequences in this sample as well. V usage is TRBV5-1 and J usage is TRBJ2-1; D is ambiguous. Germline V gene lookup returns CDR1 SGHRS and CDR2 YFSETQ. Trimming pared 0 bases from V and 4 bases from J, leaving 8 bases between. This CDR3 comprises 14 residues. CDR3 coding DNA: TGCGCCAGCAGCTTGGGCCAGAATTACAATGAGCAGTTCTTC. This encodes CASSLGQNYNEQFF. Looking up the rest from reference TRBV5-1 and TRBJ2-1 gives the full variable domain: KAGVTQTPRYLIKTRGQQVTLSCSPISGHRSVSWYQQTPGQGLQFLFEYFSETQRNKGNFPGRFSGRQFSNSRSEMNVSTLELGDSALYLCASSLGQNYNEQFFGPGTRLTVL.

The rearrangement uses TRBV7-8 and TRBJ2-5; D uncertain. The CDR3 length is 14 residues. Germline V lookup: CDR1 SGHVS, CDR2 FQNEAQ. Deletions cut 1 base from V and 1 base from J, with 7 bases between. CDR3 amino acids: CASSLGAVQETQYF. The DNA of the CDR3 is TGTGCCAGCAGCTTAGGGGCAGTCCAAGAGACCCAGTACTTC.

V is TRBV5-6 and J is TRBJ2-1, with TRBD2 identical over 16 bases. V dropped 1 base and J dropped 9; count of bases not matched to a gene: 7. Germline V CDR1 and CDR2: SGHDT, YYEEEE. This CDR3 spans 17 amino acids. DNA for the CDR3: TGTGCCAGCAGCTTGTACCCGGGACTAGCGGGAGGGGGTGAGCAGTTCTTC. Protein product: CASSLYPGLAGGGEQFF.

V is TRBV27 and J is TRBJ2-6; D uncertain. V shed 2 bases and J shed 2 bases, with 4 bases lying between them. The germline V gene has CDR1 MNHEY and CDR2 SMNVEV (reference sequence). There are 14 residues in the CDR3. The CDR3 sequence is CASSLLAGANVLTF. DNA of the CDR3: TGTGCCAGCAGTTTACTTGCTGGGGCCAACGTCCTGACTTTC.

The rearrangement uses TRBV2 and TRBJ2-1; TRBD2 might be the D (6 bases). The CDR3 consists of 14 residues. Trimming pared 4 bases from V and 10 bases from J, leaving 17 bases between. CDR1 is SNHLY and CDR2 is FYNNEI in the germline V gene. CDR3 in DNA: TGTGCCAGCAGTGGGCCTCCCCGCGGGGTCGAGCAGTTCTTC. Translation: CASSGPPRGVEQFF.

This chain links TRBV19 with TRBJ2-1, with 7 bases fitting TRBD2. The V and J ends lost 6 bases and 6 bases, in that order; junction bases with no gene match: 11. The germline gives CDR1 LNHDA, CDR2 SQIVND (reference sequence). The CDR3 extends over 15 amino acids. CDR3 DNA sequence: TGTGCCAGTAGACCCGCTAGCGGATTCTCCAATGAGCAGTTCTTC. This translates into CASRPASGFSNEQFF. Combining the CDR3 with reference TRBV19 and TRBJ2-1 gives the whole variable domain DGGITQSPKYLFRKEGQNVTLSCEQNLNHDAMYWYRQDPGQGLRLIYYSQIVNDFQKGDIAEGYSVSREKKESFPLTVTSAQKNPTAFYLCASRPASGFSNEQFFGPGTRLTVL.

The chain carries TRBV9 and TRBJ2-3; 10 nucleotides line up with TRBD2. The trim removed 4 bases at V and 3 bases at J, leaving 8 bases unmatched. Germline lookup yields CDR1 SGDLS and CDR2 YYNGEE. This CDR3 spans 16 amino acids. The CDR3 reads CASSLGPSGRTDTQYF. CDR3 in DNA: TGTGCCAGCAGCCTAGGGCCTAGCGGGAGAACAGATACGCAGTATTTT.

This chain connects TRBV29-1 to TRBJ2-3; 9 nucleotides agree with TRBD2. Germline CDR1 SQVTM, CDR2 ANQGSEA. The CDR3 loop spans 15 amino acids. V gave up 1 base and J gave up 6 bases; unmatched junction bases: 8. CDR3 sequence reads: CSVEGGREGIDTQYF. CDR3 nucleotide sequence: TGCAGCGTTGAAGGAGGGCGGGAGGGGATTGATACGCAGTATTTT.

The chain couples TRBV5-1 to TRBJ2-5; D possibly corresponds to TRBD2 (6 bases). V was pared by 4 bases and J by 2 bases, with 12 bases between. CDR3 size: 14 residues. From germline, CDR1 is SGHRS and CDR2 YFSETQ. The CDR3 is CASSAGGGQETQYF. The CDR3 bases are TGCGCCAGCAGCGCCGGTGGGGGGCAAGAGACCCAGTACTTC.

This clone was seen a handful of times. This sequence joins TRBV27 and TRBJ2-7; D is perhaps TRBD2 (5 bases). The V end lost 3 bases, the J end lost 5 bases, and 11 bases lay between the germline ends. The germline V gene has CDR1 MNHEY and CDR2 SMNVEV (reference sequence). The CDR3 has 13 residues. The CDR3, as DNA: TGTGCCAGCAGTTTGGAGAGGGTACACGAGCAGTACTTC. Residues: CASSLERVHEQYF.

The CDR3 sequence is CASSWELAGGPGLWTYNEQFF. The CDR3 DNA follows: TGTGCCAGCAGTTGGGAACTAGCGGGAGGGCCGGGTCTTTGGACCTACAATGAGCAGTTCTTC. The genes are TRBV27 and TRBJ2-1, with TRBD2 identical over 13 bases. This CDR3 has 21 amino acids. The ends lost 4 bases at V and 2 bases at J; junction bases unmatched: 17. CDR1 is MNHEY, CDR2 SMNVEV, per germline (reference sequence).